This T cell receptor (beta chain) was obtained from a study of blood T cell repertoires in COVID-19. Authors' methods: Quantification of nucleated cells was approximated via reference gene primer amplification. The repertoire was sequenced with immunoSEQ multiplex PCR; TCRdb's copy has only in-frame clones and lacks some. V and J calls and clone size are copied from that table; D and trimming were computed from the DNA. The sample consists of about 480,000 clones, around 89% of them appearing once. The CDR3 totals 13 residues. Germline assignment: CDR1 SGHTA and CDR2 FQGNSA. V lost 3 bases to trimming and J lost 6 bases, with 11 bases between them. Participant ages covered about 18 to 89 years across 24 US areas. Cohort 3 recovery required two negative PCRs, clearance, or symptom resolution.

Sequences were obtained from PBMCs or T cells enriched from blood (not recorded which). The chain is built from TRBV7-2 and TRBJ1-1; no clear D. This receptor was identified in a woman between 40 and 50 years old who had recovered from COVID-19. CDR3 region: CASSFTSGAEAFF. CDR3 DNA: TGTGCCAGCAGCTTTACCAGCGGCGCTGAAGCTTTCTTT.